This T cell receptor (beta chain) was captured in a study of CD8+ T cells in alopecia areata. Investigators isolated RNA and reverse transcribed it into cDNA to act as the sequencing template. Assay: immunoSEQ multiplex PCR; the TCRdb copy retains only in-frame clones and omits some. The sample comprises roughly 170,000 clones, roughly 50% of which are singletons, and 10% to 15% rests with the top ten. In regard to this clone: Its antigen remains unknown.

The study, taken as a whole, reports: There were many expanded lesional clones persisting in scalp and blood during tofacitinib.

The CDR3 spans 15 residues. V was trimmed by 8 bases and J by 2 bases, leaving 21 bases between them. Germline V lookup: CDR1 GTSNPN, CDR2 SVGIG (reference sequence). Sample treatment: oral pan-JAK inhibitor, 5-10 mg twice daily. The input for sequencing was CD8+ T cells sorted from blood, taken at week 24, from a patient treated with tofacitinib. The chain has TRBV30 and TRBJ1-2, with D hard to call. The receptor was derived from a human donor with alopecia areata. The CDR3: CAATDHPQENYGYTF. The CDR3 DNA reads TGTGCCGCAACGGACCATCCCCAAGAAAACTATGGCTACACCTTC.